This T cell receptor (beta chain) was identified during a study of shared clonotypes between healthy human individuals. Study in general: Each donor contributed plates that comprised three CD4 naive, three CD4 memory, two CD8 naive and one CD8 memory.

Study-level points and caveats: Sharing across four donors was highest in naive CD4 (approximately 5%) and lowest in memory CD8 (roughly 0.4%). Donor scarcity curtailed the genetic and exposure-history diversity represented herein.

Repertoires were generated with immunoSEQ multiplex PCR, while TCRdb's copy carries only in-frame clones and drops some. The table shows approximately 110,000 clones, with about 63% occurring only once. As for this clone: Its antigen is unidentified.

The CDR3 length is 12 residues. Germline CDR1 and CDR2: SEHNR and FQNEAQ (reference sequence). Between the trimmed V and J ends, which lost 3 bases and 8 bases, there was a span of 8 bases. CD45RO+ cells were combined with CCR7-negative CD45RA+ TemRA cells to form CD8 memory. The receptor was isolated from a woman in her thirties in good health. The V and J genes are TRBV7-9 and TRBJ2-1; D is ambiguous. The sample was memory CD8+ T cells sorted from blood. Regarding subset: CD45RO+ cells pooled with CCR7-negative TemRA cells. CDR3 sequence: CASSLGADEQFF. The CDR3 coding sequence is TGTGCCAGCAGCTTGGGTGCAGATGAGCAGTTCTTC. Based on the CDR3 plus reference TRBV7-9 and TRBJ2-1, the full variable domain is DTGVSQNPRHKITKRGQNVTFRCDPISEHNRLYWYRQTLGQGPEFLTYFQNEAQLEKSRLLSDRFSAERPKGSFSTLEIQRTEQGDSAMYLCASSLGADEQFFGPGTRLTVL.